This record looks at one TCR beta chain sequence and its context. V dropped 5 bases and J dropped 5 bases, with 10 bases sitting between them. Germline V gene data show CDR1 as SEHNR and CDR2 as FQNEAQ (reference sequence). The CDR3 covers 14 residues. The sample originates from a study of blood T cell repertoires in COVID-19. Study-level information: Samples of COVID-19 (acute and convalescent) were obtained from the United States, Italy and Spain. Nucleic acid was either cDNA or gDNA, and it came from T cells, B-cell-depleted T cells, or PBMCs.

Per the study methods: Reference gene primers were amplified, and this amplification served to estimate nucleated cell counts. Produced via immunoSEQ multiplex PCR; TCRdb's table is partial and in-frame only. The V and J calls and the clone size are those of that table, but D and trimming were determined from the DNA. The sample holds 150,000 to 200,000 clones, 88% seen once. This chain uses TRBV7-9 with TRBJ1-6; D unclear. Specimen: peripheral blood. This clonotype originated in a human donor in a cohort sampled during active COVID-19. Here the CDR3 DNA reads TGTGCCAGCAGCCCGGGATCGAATAATTCACCCCTCCACTTT. Encoded protein: CASSPGSNNSPLHF. The complete variable domain, with remaining parts taken from reference TRBV7-9 and TRBJ1-6, reads DTGVSQNPRHKITKRGQNVTFRCDPISEHNRLYWYRQTLGQGPEFLTYFQNEAQLEKSRLLSDRFSAERPKGSFSTLEIQRTEQGDSAMYLCASSPGSNNSPLHFGNGTRLTVT.